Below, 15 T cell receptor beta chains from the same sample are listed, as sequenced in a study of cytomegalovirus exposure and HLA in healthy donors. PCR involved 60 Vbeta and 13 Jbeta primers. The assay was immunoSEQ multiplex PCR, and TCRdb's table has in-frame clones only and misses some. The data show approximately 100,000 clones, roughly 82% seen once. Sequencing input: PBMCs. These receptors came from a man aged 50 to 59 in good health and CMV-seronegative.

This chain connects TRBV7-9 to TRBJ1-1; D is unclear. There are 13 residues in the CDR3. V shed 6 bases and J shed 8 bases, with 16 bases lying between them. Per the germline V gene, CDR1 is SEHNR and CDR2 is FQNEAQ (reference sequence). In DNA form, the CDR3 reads TGTGCCAGCAGTCCGGACGGAGGCCGGGAAGCTTTCTTT. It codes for CASSPDGGREAFF.

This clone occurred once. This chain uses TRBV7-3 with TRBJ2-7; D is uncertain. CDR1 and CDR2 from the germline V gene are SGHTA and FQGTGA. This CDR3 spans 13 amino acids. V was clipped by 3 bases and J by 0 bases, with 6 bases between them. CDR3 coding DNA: TGTGCCAGCAGCTTGGGCTACTCCTACGAGCAGTACTTC. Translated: CASSLGYSYEQYF.

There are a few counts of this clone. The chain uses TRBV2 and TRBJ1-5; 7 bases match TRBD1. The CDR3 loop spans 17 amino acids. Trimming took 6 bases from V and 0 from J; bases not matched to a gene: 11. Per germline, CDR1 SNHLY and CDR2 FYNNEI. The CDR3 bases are TGTGCCAGCAGCGGAGAGGGACAGTCCCTTAGCAATCAGCCCCAGCATTTT. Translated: CASSGEGQSLSNQPQHF.

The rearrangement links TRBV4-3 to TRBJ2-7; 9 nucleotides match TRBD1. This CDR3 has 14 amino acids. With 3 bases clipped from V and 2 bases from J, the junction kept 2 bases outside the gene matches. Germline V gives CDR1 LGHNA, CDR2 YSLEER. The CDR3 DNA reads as TGCGCCAGCAGCCAGGACAGGGGCCCCTACGAGCAGTACTTC. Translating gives CASSQDRGPYEQYF.

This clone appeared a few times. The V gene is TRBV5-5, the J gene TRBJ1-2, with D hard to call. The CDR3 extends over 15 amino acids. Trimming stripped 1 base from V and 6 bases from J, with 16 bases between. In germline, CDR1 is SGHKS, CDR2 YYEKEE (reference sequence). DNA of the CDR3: TGTGCCAGCAGCTTGAGTTGGGAGGGAGCCCATGGCTACACCTTC. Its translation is CASSLSWEGAHGYTF. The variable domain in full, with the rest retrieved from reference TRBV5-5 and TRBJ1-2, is DAGVTQSPTHLIKTRGQQVTLRCSPISGHKSVSWYQQVLGQGPQFIFQYYEKEERGRGNFPDRFSARQFPNYSSELNVNALLLGDSALYLCASSLSWEGAHGYTFGSGTRLTVV.

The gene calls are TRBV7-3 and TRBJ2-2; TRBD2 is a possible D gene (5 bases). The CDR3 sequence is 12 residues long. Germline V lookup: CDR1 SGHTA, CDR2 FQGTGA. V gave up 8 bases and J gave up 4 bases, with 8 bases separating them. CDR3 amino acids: CASRRGTGELFF. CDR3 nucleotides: TGTGCCAGCCGTCGGGGCACCGGGGAGCTGTTTTTT.

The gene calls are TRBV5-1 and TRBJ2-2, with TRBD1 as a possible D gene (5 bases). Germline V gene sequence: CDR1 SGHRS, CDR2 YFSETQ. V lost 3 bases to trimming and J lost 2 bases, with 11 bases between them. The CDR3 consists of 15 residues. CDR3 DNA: TGCGCCAGCAGCTATTACAGGAGCAACACCGGGGAGCTGTTTTTT. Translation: CASSYYRSNTGELFF.

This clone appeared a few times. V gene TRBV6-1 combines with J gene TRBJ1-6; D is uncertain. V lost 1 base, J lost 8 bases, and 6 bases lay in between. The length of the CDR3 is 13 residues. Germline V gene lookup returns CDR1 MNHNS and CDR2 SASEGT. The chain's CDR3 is CASSEGQDSPLHF. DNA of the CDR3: TGTGCCAGCAGTGAAGGCCAGGATTCACCCCTCCACTTT.

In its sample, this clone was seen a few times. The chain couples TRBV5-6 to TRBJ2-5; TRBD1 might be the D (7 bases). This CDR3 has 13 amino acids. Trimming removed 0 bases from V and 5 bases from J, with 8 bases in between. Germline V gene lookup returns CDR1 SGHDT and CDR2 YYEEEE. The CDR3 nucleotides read TGTGCCAGCAGCTTGGCAGGGGGGGAGACCCAGTACTTC. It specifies CASSLAGGETQYF.

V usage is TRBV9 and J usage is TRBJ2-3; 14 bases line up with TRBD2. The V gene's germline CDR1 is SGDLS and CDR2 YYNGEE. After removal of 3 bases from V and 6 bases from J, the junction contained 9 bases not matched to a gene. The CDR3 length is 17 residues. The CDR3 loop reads CASSARGLAGDSDTQYF. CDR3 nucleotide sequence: TGTGCCAGCAGCGCAAGGGGACTAGCGGGGGACTCGGATACGCAGTATTTT.

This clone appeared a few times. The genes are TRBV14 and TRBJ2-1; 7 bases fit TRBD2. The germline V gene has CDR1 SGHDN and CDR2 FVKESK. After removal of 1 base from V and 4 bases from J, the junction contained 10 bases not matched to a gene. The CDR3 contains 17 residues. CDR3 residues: CASSQGWGTTTYNEQFF. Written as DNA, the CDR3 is TGTGCCAGCAGCCAAGGATGGGGGACTACCACATACAATGAGCAGTTCTTC.

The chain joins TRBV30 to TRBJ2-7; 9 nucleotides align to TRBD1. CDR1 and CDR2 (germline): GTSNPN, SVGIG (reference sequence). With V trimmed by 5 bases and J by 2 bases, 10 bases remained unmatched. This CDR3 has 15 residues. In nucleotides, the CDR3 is TGTGCCTGGGATCCCGACAGGGGGGGGACCTACGAGCAGTACTTC. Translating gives CAWDPDRGGTYEQYF.

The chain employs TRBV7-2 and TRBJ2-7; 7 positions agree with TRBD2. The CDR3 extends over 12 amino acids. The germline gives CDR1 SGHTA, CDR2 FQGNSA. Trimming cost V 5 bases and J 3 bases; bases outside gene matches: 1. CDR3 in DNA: TGTGCCAGCAGCCCGGGGGGCTACGAGCAGTACTTC. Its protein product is CASSPGGYEQYF. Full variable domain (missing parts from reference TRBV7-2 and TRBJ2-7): GAGVSQSPSNKVTEKGKDVELRCDPISGHTALYWYRQSLGQGLEFLIYFQGNSAPDKSGLPSDRFSAERTGGSVSTLTIQRTQQEDSAVYLCASSPGGYEQYFGPGTRLTVT.

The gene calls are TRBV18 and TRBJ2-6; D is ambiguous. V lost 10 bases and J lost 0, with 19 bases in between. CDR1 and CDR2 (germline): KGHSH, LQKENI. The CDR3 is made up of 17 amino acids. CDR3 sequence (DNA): TGTGCCACTTCTCTGGCGGCGGTCTCCTCTGGGGCCAACGTCCTGACTTTC. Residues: CATSLAAVSSGANVLTF.

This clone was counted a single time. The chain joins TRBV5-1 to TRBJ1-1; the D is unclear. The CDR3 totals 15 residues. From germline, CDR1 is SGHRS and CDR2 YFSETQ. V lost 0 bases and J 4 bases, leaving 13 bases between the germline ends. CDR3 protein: CASSLGELWSTEAFF. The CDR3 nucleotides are TGCGCCAGCAGCTTGGGGGAGTTATGGAGCACTGAAGCTTTCTTT.